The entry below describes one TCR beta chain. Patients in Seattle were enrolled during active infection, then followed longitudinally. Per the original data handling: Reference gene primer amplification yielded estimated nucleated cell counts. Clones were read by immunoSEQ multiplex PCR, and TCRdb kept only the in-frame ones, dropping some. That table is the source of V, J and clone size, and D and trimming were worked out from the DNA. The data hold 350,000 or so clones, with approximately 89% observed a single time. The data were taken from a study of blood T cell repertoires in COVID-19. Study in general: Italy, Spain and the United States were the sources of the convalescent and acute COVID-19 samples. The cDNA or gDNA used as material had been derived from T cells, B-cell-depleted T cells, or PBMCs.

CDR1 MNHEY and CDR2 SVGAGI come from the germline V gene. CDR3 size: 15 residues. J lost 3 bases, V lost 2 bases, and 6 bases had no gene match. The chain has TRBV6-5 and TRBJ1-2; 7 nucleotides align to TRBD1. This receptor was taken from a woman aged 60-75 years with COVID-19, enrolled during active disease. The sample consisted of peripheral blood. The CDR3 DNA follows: TGTGCCAGCAGTTACGAATTAGGGGGCGACTATGGCTACACCTTC. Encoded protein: CASSYELGGDYGYTF.